These 27 T cell receptor beta chains were sequenced from one sample in a study of shared clonotypes between healthy human individuals. TCRdb's table, derived via immunoSEQ multiplex PCR, lists solely in-frame clones and lacks some. The table has 2 million to 2.5 million clones, around 92% seen once. The sample taken for sequencing was naive CD4+ T cells from PBMCs. Subset meaning: CD45RA+ positively selected. These receptors all come from a man aged 18-30 years in good health. Some clones in this sample may be carry-over from other donors' samples.

This clone appeared a single time. Other DNA sequences from this sample encode an identical CDR3 as well. The DNA of the CDR3 is TGCGCCAGCAGCTTGGCCGGACGACCCTACGAGCAGTACTTC. Protein sequence: CASSLAGRPYEQYF. The chain combines TRBV5-1 with TRBJ2-7, with D hard to call. The CDR3 is 14 residues long. V was shortened by 0 bases and J by 2 bases, with 9 bases between the two germline ends. Germline CDR1 reads SGHRS; CDR2 reads YFSETQ.

This chain uses TRBV20-1 with TRBJ2-1; D is unclear. The CDR3 loop spans 11 amino acids. The germline V and J ends were trimmed by 3 bases and 7 bases, with 7 bases remaining between them. Germline CDR1 is DFQATT and CDR2 is SNEGSKA (reference sequence). In nucleotides, the CDR3 is TGCAGTGCTAGCCAACTTAATGAGCAGTTCTTC. This sequence encodes CSASQLNEQFF.

This clone was found once. In the same sample, other DNA sequences code for this CDR3. This chain links TRBV5-1 with TRBJ2-1; no clear D gene. Germline values: CDR1 SGHRS, CDR2 YFSETQ. V lost 0 bases, J lost 5 bases, and 3 bases lay in between. CDR3 length: 12 residues. This CDR3 is CASSLGDNEQFF. For the CDR3, the DNA is TGCGCCAGCAGCTTGGGGGACAATGAGCAGTTCTTC.

V gene TRBV30 combines with J gene TRBJ2-5, with D maybe TRBD1 (6 bases). Near its end, the DNA agrees better with TRBJ2-7, so the J call may be wrong. CDR1 and CDR2 (germline): GTSNPN, SVGIG (reference sequence). The CDR3 sequence is 11 residues long. Here the CDR3 reads CAWGDNYEQYF. Here the CDR3 DNA reads TGTGCCTGGGGGGACAACTACGAGCAGTACTTC.

The chain couples TRBV5-6 to TRBJ2-1; 13 bases align to TRBD2. The CDR3 totals 16 residues. Germline CDR1 reads SGHDT; CDR2 reads YYEEEE. The trim removed 2 bases at V and 8 bases at J, leaving 7 bases unmatched. The CDR3 bases are TGTGCCAGCAGCTTAAGAACTAGCGGGAGGGGGGATGAGCAGTTCTTC. It codes for CASSLRTSGRGDEQFF.

The chain recombines TRBV28 with TRBJ1-4; 7 nucleotides agree with TRBD1. This CDR3 has 15 residues. Germline V gene lookup returns CDR1 MDHEN and CDR2 SYDVKM. J lost 8 bases, V lost 5 bases, and 11 bases had no gene match. CDR3 sequence (DNA): TGTGCCAGCAGTACCCCAGGGGGGGTAAGAGAAAAACTGTTTTTT. It is translated as CASSTPGGVREKLFF.

This clone has only one observation. V usage is TRBV30 and J usage is TRBJ2-2; D is tentatively TRBD1 or TRBD2 (6 bases each). Germline CDR1 is GTSNPN and CDR2 is SVGIG (reference sequence). Trimming stripped 5 bases from V and 2 bases from J, with 15 bases between. The CDR3 sequence is 15 residues long. CDR3: CAWHRGPINTGELFF. The CDR3 region has the DNA TGTGCCTGGCACCGGGGGCCTATAAACACCGGGGAGCTGTTTTTT.

The V gene is TRBV5-1, the J gene TRBJ2-7, with 9 bases aligning to TRBD1. Germline V gene lookup returns CDR1 SGHRS and CDR2 YFSETQ. J lost 5 bases, V lost 4 bases, and 7 bases had no gene match. The CDR3 runs to 14 residues. For the CDR3, the DNA is TGCGCCAGCAGCCTCGGGACAGGGATCGACGAGCAGTACTTC. This sequence encodes CASSLGTGIDEQYF.

The chain has TRBV5-6 and TRBJ1-5; D is unclear. In germline, CDR1 is SGHDT, CDR2 YYEEEE. V shed 4 bases and J shed 0 bases, with 17 bases lying between them. The CDR3 contains 17 residues. Here the CDR3 reads CASSRTTALYSNQPQHF. In nucleotides, the CDR3 is TGTGCCAGCAGCCGTACAACGGCCTTATATAGCAATCAGCCCCAGCATTTT. The variable domain in full, completed from reference TRBV5-6 and TRBJ1-5, reads DAGVTQSPTHLIKTRGQQVTLRCSPKSGHDTVSWYQQALGQGPQFIFQYYEEEERQRGNFPDRFSGHQFPNYSSELNVNALLLGDSALYLCASSRTTALYSNQPQHFGDGTRLSIL.

The chain carries TRBV11-1 and TRBJ2-2, with D perhaps matching TRBD1 or TRBD2 (5 bases each). V shed 4 bases and J shed 5 bases, with 14 bases lying between them. This CDR3 region has 15 residues. Germline-derived CDR1 and CDR2 are SGHAT and FQDESV (reference sequence). The DNA of the CDR3 is TGTGCCAGCAGCTCCGGGACGGCATATACCGGGGAGCTGTTTTTT. It encodes CASSSGTAYTGELFF.

The chain links TRBV25-1 to TRBJ2-1, with D maybe TRBD2 (6 bases). Trimming cost V 0 bases and J 5 bases, with 11 bases left between them. Germline assignment: CDR1 MGHDK and CDR2 SYGVNS. This CDR3 spans 15 amino acids. The CDR3 nucleotides read TGTGCCAGCAGTGAATATGCGGGGAGGAACAATGAGCAGTTCTTC. Protein: CASSEYAGRNNEQFF.

Worth noting for this clone: This specimen includes other DNA sequences encoding the same CDR3. This chain connects TRBV9 to TRBJ2-2; 7 bases line up with TRBD2. Germline V lookup: CDR1 SGDLS, CDR2 YYNGEE. This CDR3 has 13 amino acids. V shed 4 bases, J shed 6 bases, and the junction held 3 bases outside the gene matches. The CDR3: CASSRTSAGELFF. The CDR3 nucleotides read TGTGCCAGCAGCCGCACTAGCGCCGGGGAGCTGTTTTTT.

CDR3 bases: TGTGCCAGCAGCAAGCCGGACAGGGGTCAGACCCAGTACTTC. Translated, it gives CASSKPDRGQTQYF. The V and J genes are TRBV7-7 and TRBJ2-5; TRBD1 aligns across 9 bases. Trimming removed 5 bases from V and 6 bases from J; junction bases left unmatched: 7. CDR1 is SSHAT and CDR2 is FNYEAQ in the germline V gene (reference sequence). This CDR3 has 14 amino acids.

This chain uses TRBV7-8 with TRBJ2-6, with D tentatively TRBD1 (5 bases). CDR1 is SGHVS, CDR2 FQNEAQ, per germline. This CDR3 contains 15 residues. V was trimmed by 0 bases and J by 2 bases, leaving 5 bases between them. CDR3 in amino acids: CASSLAGAGANVLTF. CDR3 in DNA: TGTGCCAGCAGCTTAGCAGGGGCTGGGGCCAACGTCCTGACTTTC.

With regard to this clone: This sample includes further DNA sequences coding for the same CDR3. The CDR3 is CASSLGGGLETQYF. Written as DNA, the CDR3 is TGTGCCAGCAGCTTAGGTGGCGGGCTGGAGACCCAGTACTTC. The chain couples TRBV7-9 to TRBJ2-5, with D possibly being TRBD2 (5 bases). Germline V gene sequence: CDR1 SEHNR, CDR2 FQNEAQ (reference sequence). The V end was cut by 1 base, the J end by 5 bases, with 11 bases between. The CDR3 length is 14 residues.

A word on this clone: This sample includes further DNA sequences coding for the same CDR3. J is TRBJ1-6 and V is TRBV2; 10 bases match TRBD1. Looked up from germline, CDR1 is SNHLY and CDR2 is FYNNEI. The V segment lost 8 bases and the J segment 5 bases; nucleotides outside the gene matches: 6. The CDR3 has 15 residues. The CDR3 DNA is TGTGCCAGCCTCCGGGACAGGGGTCATAATTCACCCCTCCACTTT. Its translation: CASLRDRGHNSPLHF.

The V gene is TRBV21-1, the J gene TRBJ2-6; the D call in the table, TRBD1, was not verified against the DNA. TRBV21-1 is classified as a pseudogene. The CDR3 spans 17 residues. CDR3 sequence (DNA): TGTGCCAGCAGCAATCCAGGGGGCTGCTCTGGGGCCAACGTCCTGACTTTC. This translates into CASSNPGGCSGANVLTF.

The sample holds one count of this clone. Distinct nucleotide sequences in the sample also encode this CDR3. This chain connects TRBV5-1 to TRBJ2-7, with D possibly matching TRBD1 (6 bases). V was pared by 4 bases and J by 4 bases, with 12 bases between. Germline CDR1 SGHRS, CDR2 YFSETQ. The CDR3 length is 13 residues. The CDR3 region is CASSLPQGYEQYF. CDR3 nucleotide sequence: TGCGCCAGCAGCCTTCCACAGGGATACGAGCAGTACTTC.

The V and J genes are TRBV7-9 and TRBJ2-7, with a possible D match to TRBD2 (7 bases). There are 15 residues in the CDR3. V was clipped by 1 base and J by 6 bases, with 16 bases between them. The V gene's germline CDR1 is SEHNR and CDR2 FQNEAQ (reference sequence). CDR3 sequence: CASSLVGGGLGEQYF. CDR3 in DNA: TGTGCCAGCAGCTTAGTAGGCGGGGGCCTTGGCGAGCAGTACTTC.

The V and J genes are TRBV7-3 and TRBJ1-1, with D uncertain. Per germline, CDR1 SGHTA and CDR2 FQGTGA. V shed 1 base and J shed 0 bases, with 6 bases lying between them. The CDR3 runs 14 residues. The CDR3 nucleotides read TGTGCCAGCAGCTTAATGGCCCTGAACACTGAAGCTTTCTTT. This gives the protein CASSLMALNTEAFF.

This clone came up a few times. Other nucleotide sequences in the sample specify the same CDR3. The chain has TRBV28 and TRBJ1-3, with no clear D. This CDR3 spans 12 amino acids. Germline assignment: CDR1 MDHEN and CDR2 SYDVKM. Trimming took off 5 bases at V and 2 bases at J, with 4 bases between the two ends. CDR3 residues: CASSETGNTIYF. Here the CDR3 DNA reads TGTGCCAGCAGTGAGACTGGAAACACCATATATTTT. Variable domain in full (rest from reference TRBV28 and TRBJ1-3): DVKVTQSSRYLVKRTGEKVFLECVQDMDHENMFWYRQDPGLGLRLIYFSYDVKMKEKGDIPEGYSVSREKKERFSLILESASTNQTSMYLCASSETGNTIYFGEGSWLTVV.

The V call is TRBV28, the J call TRBJ1-2; no reliable D call. The germline gives CDR1 MDHEN, CDR2 SYDVKM. The CDR3 consists of 16 residues. V was pared by 1 base and J by 4 bases, with 16 bases between. In nucleotides, the CDR3 is TGTGCCAGCAGTTTATCAGCAGGCCGTTCGCCCTATGGCTACACCTTC. Encoded protein: CASSLSAGRSPYGYTF.

The chain couples TRBV7-9 to TRBJ1-2; D remains unclear. The CDR3 runs 14 residues. CDR1 and CDR2 from the germline V gene are SEHNR and FQNEAQ (reference sequence). The V gene lost 2 bases and the J gene lost 4 bases, with 11 bases spanning the gap. The DNA for the CDR3 is TGTGCCAGCAGCTTAATCCCAGCGGTCTATGGCTACACCTTC. It codes for CASSLIPAVYGYTF.

The rearrangement joins TRBV29-1 to TRBJ2-2, with D unresolved. Trimming stripped 7 bases from V and 4 bases from J, with 22 bases between. Germline V CDR1 and CDR2: SQVTM, ANQGSEA. The CDR3 has 16 amino acids. CDR3 bases: TGCAGCGCCCAAGGTGGGAAGGCGGATGGCACCGGGGAGCTGTTTTTT. This codes for CSAQGGKADGTGELFF.

The chain is built from TRBV5-4 and TRBJ2-6; maybe TRBD2 (6 bases). The CDR3 spans 15 residues. Trimming cost V 1 base and J 4 bases, with 9 bases left between them. Per germline, CDR1 SGHNT and CDR2 YYREEE (reference sequence). The CDR3 loop is CASSLWEAGANVLTF. The CDR3 DNA is TGTGCCAGCAGCTTGTGGGAGGCGGGGGCCAACGTCCTGACTTTC.

The J gene is TRBJ1-5, the V gene TRBV27; perhaps TRBD1 as D (5 bases). CDR3 size: 14 residues. Between the trimmed V and J ends, which lost 5 bases and 6 bases, there was a span of 14 bases. The germline gives CDR1 MNHEY, CDR2 SMNVEV (reference sequence). The DNA of the CDR3 is TGTGCCAGCAGTCCCAGGGATTCCGGTCAGCCCCAGCATTTT. Translated: CASSPRDSGQPQHF.

The chain recombines TRBV5-1 with TRBJ2-5; the D gene is possibly TRBD2 (6 bases). There are 17 residues in the CDR3. With 0 bases removed from V and 5 bases from J, the gap between germline ends came to 20 bases. The germline V gene has CDR1 SGHRS and CDR2 YFSETQ. The CDR3 loop is CASSLGASAAGLETQYF. The CDR3 region has the DNA TGCGCCAGCAGCTTGGGGGCTAGCGCGGCCGGTCTTGAGACCCAGTACTTC.